These T cell receptor beta chains were read from a single sample in a study of blood T cells in healthy people across ages. TCRdb called the 5' RACE reads again in MiXCR, with one record for every CDR3 protein. The table records 1.5 million to 2 million distinct CDR3 sequences, 25% to 30% of them present only once. The sample consisted of blood. These receptors were collected from a woman aged 25 to 39 in good health. Both conserved end residues are trimmed from each CDR3.

CDR3 length	V gene	J gene	CDR3 protein
10	TRBV12-3/TRBV12-4	TRBJ2-1	ASSLFRGGKF
11	TRBV29-1	TRBJ1-1	SVMRPLNTEAF
13	TRBV4-1	TRBJ2-1	ASSQGGGAEDEQF
14	TRBV5-5	TRBJ2-1	ASSPGGQGRWNEQF
13	TRBV27	TRBJ2-3	ASSLWNTATDTQY
14	TRBV20-1	TRBJ2-2	SAVPLAGVSTGELF
14	TRBV7-9	TRBJ2-3	ASSSQGAKSTDTQY
12	TRBV5-1	TRBJ2-3	ASSLTATTDTQY
12	TRBV29-1	TRBJ2-5	SAEFPGHWETQY
11	TRBV7-6	TRBJ2-7	ASSSRLENEQY
13	TRBV6-5	TRBJ2-1	ASSLRTSGADGQF
11	TRBV28	TRBJ2-3	ASFHRATDTQY
11	TRBV5-1	TRBJ2-1	ASRPEGHNEQF
11	TRBV19	TRBJ2-7	ASSIRPGYEQY
12	TRBV9	TRBJ1-3	ASITGISGNTIY
13	TRBV7-9	NA	ASSLSETGANEQY
11	TRBV20-1	TRBJ2-7	SASIPDTYEQY
13	TRBV12-3/TRBV12-4	NA	ASSLETGLDGEQY
12	TRBV6-5	TRBJ1-5	ASSPPGTAQPQH
17	TRBV20-1	TRBJ2-2	SARGGPGLAGSNTGELF
13	TRBV4-2	TRBJ1-1	ASSQADGLGESAF
17	TRBV28	TRBJ2-1	ASIQLRRGGPSPYNEQF
14	TRBV18	TRBJ1-6	ASSPRQGAANSPLH